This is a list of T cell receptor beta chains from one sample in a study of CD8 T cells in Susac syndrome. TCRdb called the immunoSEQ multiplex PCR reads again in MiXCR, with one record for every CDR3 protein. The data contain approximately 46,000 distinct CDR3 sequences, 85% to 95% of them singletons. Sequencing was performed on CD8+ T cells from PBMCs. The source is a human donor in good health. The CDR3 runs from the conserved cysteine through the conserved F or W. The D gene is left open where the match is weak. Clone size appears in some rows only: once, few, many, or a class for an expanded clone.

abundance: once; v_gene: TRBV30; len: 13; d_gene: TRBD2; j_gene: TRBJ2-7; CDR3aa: CAWTGLAGYEQYF; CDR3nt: TGTGCCTGGACTGGACTAGCGGGATACGAGCAGTACTTC
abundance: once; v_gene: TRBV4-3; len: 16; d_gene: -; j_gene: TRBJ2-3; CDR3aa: CASSQEGLARTDTQYF; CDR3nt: TGCGCCAGCAGCCAAGAGGGGCTAGCGCGCACAGATACGCAGTATTTT
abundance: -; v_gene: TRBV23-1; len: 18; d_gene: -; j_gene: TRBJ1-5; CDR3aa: CASSSDRYVIPQNQPQHF; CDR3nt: TGCGCCAGCAGTTCGGACCGCTATGTCATCCCCCAGAATCAGCCCCAGCATTTT
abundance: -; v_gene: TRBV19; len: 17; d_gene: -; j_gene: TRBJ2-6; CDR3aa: CASSIDLEVSGANVLTF; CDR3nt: TGTGCCAGTAGTATAGATCTGGAGGTCTCTGGGGCCAACGTCCTGACTTTC
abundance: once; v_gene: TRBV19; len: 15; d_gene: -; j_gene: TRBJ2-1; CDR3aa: CAVRREGEEINEQFF; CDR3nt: TGTGCCGTAAGAAGGGAGGGGGAGGAAATCAATGAGCAGTTCTTC
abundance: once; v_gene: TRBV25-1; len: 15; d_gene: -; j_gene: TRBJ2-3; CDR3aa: CASSEFYTGTDTQYF; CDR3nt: TGTGCCAGCAGTGAATTCTATACCGGGACAGATACGCAGTATTTT
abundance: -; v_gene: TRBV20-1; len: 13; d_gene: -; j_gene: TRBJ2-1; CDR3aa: CSARDFSYNEQFF; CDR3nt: TGCAGTGCACGGGACTTTTCCTACAATGAGCAGTTCTTC
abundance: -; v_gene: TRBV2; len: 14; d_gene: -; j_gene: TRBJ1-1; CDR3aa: CASSEFGRMAEAFF; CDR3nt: TGTGCCAGCAGTGAATTCGGCAGGATGGCTGAAGCTTTCTTT
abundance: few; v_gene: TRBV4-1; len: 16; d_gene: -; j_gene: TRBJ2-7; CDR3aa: CASSQTPTSVSYEQYF; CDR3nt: TGCGCCAGCAGCCAGACCCCGACCAGTGTCTCCTACGAGCAGTACTTC
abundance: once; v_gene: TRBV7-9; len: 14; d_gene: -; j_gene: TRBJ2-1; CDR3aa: CASRDPRENNEQFF; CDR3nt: TGTGCCAGTCGGGACCCTAGAGAGAACAATGAGCAGTTCTTC
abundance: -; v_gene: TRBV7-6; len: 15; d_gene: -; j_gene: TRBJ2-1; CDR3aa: CASSTVRTDLDEQFF; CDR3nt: TGTGCCAGCAGCACCGTCCGGACGGATTTGGATGAGCAGTTCTTC
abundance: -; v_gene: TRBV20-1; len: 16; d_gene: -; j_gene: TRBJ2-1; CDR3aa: CSARDVRGTLVDEQFF; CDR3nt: TGCAGTGCTAGAGATGTACGGGGAACTCTCGTGGATGAGCAGTTCTTC
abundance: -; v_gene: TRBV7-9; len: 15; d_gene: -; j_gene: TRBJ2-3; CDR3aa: CASSLGQRLTDTQYF; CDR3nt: TGTGCCAGCAGCTTGGGGCAGCGGCTCACAGATACGCAGTATTTT
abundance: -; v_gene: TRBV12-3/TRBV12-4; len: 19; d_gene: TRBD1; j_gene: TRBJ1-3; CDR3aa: CASSLRSGGQGTSGNTIYF; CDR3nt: TGTGCCAGCAGTTTGAGGTCAGGCGGACAGGGTACCTCTGGAAACACCATATATTTT
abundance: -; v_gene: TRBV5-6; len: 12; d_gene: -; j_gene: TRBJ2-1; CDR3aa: CASSLDYNEQFF; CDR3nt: TGTGCCAGCAGCTTAGACTACAATGAGCAGTTCTTC
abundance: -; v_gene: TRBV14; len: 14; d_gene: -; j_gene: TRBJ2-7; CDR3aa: CASSPPSRTYEQYF; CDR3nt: TGTGCCAGCAGCCCACCTAGCCGTACCTACGAGCAGTACTTC
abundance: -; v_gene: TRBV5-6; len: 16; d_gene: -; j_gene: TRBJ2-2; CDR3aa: CASSLGTFGDTGELFF; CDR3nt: TGTGCCAGCAGCTTGGGGACATTCGGGGACACCGGGGAGCTGTTTTTT
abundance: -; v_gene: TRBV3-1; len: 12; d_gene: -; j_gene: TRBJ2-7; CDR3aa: CASSQVPLEQYF; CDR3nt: TGTGCCAGCAGCCAAGTACCCCTCGAGCAGTACTTC